This entry lists 30 T cell receptor beta chains sequenced from one sample in a study of blood T cell repertoires in COVID-19. The method was immunoSEQ multiplex PCR; TCRdb's version includes in-frame clones alone and lacks a portion of them. The sample contains under 130,000 clones, 81% of which appear only once. The source material was peripheral blood. The source is a man older than 75 with acute or convalescent COVID-19.

The chain combines TRBV5-4 with TRBJ2-2; TRBD2 aligns across 14 bases. The V and J ends lost 2 bases and 5 bases, in that order; junction bases with no gene match: 5. Germline CDR1 SGHNT, CDR2 YYREEE (reference sequence). The CDR3 is made up of 17 amino acids. The chain's CDR3 is CASSFPTSGRATGELFF. In nucleotides, the CDR3 is TGTGCCAGCAGCTTCCCGACTAGCGGGAGGGCAACCGGGGAGCTGTTTTTT.

The gene calls are TRBV9 and TRBJ1-1; a possible D gene is TRBD1 (5 bases). Germline CDR1 SGDLS, CDR2 YYNGEE. The CDR3 length is 13 residues. The V end lost 3 bases, the J end lost 7 bases, and 13 bases lay between the germline ends. The CDR3 DNA reads as TGTGCCAGCAGCGCCGCAGGGCAAGGTGAAGCTTTCTTT. Its translation is CASSAAGQGEAFF.

This clone came up a few times. The J gene is TRBJ1-4, the V gene TRBV28; D might be TRBD1 (6 bases). Trimming took 1 base from V and 3 from J, leaving 9 bases between them. CDR1 MDHEN and CDR2 SYDVKM come from the germline V gene. This CDR3 is built from 15 residues. CDR3 coding DNA: TGTGCCAGCAGTTTATTGGGGGCCTCTAATGAAAAACTGTTTTTT. Translated: CASSLLGASNEKLFF.

The rearrangement links TRBV4-3 to TRBJ2-4; tentatively, D is TRBD1 (5 bases). V was pared by 0 bases and J by 6 bases, with 12 bases between. Germline V gene data show CDR1 as LGHNA and CDR2 as YSLEER. The CDR3 length is 15 residues. The CDR3 nucleotides read TGCGCCAGCAGCCAAGATGGAAGGGGTGGAAACATTCAGTACTTC. Translation gives CASSQDGRGGNIQYF.

This clone was seen a handful of times. The rearrangement uses TRBV19 and TRBJ2-5; tentatively, D is TRBD1 (6 bases). The CDR3 totals 14 residues. Trimming removed 8 bases from V and 0 bases from J, with 13 bases in between. Germline V CDR1 and CDR2: LNHDA, SQIVND (reference sequence). The DNA of the CDR3 is TGTGCCAGTGCCGGACAGCCCAACCAAGAGACCCAGTACTTC. Translation gives CASAGQPNQETQYF.

The V call is TRBV3-1 (or the pseudogene TRBV3-2), the J call TRBJ1-3; no reliable D call. Germline V lookup: CDR1 LGHDT, CDR2 YNNKEL (reference sequence). The length of the CDR3 is 14 residues. V dropped 6 bases and J dropped 2 bases, with 11 bases sitting between them. DNA of the CDR3: TGTGCCAGCAGGAACAGACGGACTGGAAACACCATATATTTT. Residues: CASRNRRTGNTIYF.

This chain joins TRBV24-1 and TRBJ2-1; D is possibly TRBD1 (6 bases). Between the trimmed V and J ends, which lost 3 bases and 5 bases, there was a span of 16 bases. CDR1 and CDR2 (germline): KGHDR, SFDVKD. The CDR3 runs 16 residues. CDR3 in DNA: TGTGCCACCAGTGATCGGGACACCCTAAGGGACAATGAGCAGTTCTTC. Translating it yields CATSDRDTLRDNEQFF.

This clone was seen only once. The chain recombines TRBV29-1 with TRBJ1-1; a possible D gene is TRBD1 (5 bases). The CDR3 runs to 13 residues. V dropped 3 bases and J dropped 6 bases, with 14 bases sitting between them. Germline CDR1 SQVTM, CDR2 ANQGSEA. Here the CDR3 DNA reads TGCAGCGTTGACAGGGAAACTACATCTGAAGCTTTCTTT. Its protein is CSVDRETTSEAFF.

The V gene is TRBV25-1, the J gene TRBJ1-6, with D hard to call. CDR1 MGHDK and CDR2 SYGVNS come from the germline V gene. Trimming stripped 6 bases from V and 9 bases from J, with 15 bases between. This CDR3 region has 14 residues. CDR3 sequence: CASRPNLAFSPLHF. The CDR3 nucleotides read TGTGCCAGCAGACCCAATCTTGCGTTTTCACCCCTCCACTTT.

The chain carries TRBV29-1 and TRBJ2-7; TRBD1 matches at 8 bases. CDR1 is SQVTM, CDR2 ANQGSEA, per germline. The V segment lost 5 bases and the J segment 3 bases; nucleotides outside the gene matches: 0. The CDR3 length is 11 residues. The CDR3 DNA sequence: TGCAGCGTTACAGGGGGCTACGAGCAGTACTTC. It translates to CSVTGGYEQYF.

This clone was observed a handful of times. This rearrangement joins TRBV19 to TRBJ1-3; 8 bases line up with TRBD1. With 10 bases clipped from V and 0 bases from J, the junction kept 8 bases outside the gene matches. The CDR3 loop spans 15 amino acids. Germline V lookup: CDR1 LNHDA, CDR2 SQIVND (reference sequence). Here the CDR3 DNA reads TGTGCCACATCCGGGACAGGTCGCTCTGGAAACACCATATATTTT. This translates into CATSGTGRSGNTIYF.

The V and J genes are TRBV5-5 and TRBJ2-2; tentative D call: TRBD1 (7 bases). V gave up 4 bases and J gave up 2 bases, with 15 bases separating them. This CDR3 comprises 16 residues. Per germline, CDR1 SGHKS and CDR2 YYEKEE (reference sequence). In nucleotides, the CDR3 is TGTGCCAGCAGCGGCTACAGGGGAGGTAACACCGGGGAGCTGTTTTTT. This codes for CASSGYRGGNTGELFF.

The rearrangement joins TRBV7-3 to TRBJ2-1; 12 bases align to TRBD2. The V gene's germline CDR1 is SGHTA and CDR2 FQGTGA. This CDR3 is 15 amino acids long. V shed 4 bases, J shed 7 bases, and the junction held 5 bases outside the gene matches. CDR3 sequence reads: CASSSTSGSRNEQFF. The DNA for the CDR3 is TGTGCCAGCAGCTCGACTAGCGGGAGTAGGAATGAGCAGTTCTTC.

This rearrangement joins TRBV30 to TRBJ1-1, with D possibly TRBD1 on 6 matching bases. V was clipped by 4 bases and J by 6 bases, with 12 bases between them. CDR1 and CDR2 (germline): GTSNPN, SVGIG (reference sequence). This CDR3 spans 12 amino acids. This CDR3 reads CAWNTGRAEAFF. DNA for the CDR3: TGTGCCTGGAACACAGGGAGGGCTGAAGCTTTCTTT.

The chain joins TRBV11-2 to TRBJ2-1; D is ambiguous. This CDR3 region has 15 residues. V was shortened by 5 bases and J by 0 bases, with 11 bases between the two germline ends. Per germline, CDR1 SGHAT and CDR2 FQNNGV. The CDR3 here is CASSRRTGSYNEQFF. The CDR3 DNA follows: TGTGCCAGCAGCCGTCGCACGGGCTCCTACAATGAGCAGTTCTTC.

The genes are TRBV7-6 and TRBJ2-7; 7 nucleotides align to TRBD1. From germline, CDR1 is SGHVS and CDR2 FNYEAQ. CDR3 length: 14 residues. After removal of 5 bases from V and 2 bases from J, the junction contained 6 bases not matched to a gene. CDR3 residues: CASSPKTGTYEQYF. The CDR3 DNA reads as TGTGCCAGCAGCCCTAAGACAGGGACCTACGAGCAGTACTTC.

The rearrangement joins TRBV7-2 to TRBJ2-5, with 11 positions matching TRBD1. This CDR3 is 15 amino acids long. Germline values: CDR1 SGHTA, CDR2 FQGNSA. Germline trimming cut 4 bases from V and 3 bases from J; bases unmatched to any gene: 4. CDR3 bases: TGTGCCAGCAGCTCCCGGGACAGGGGGAAAGAGACCCAGTACTTC. This gives the protein CASSSRDRGKETQYF.

The chain links TRBV11-3 to TRBJ2-1; perhaps TRBD1 as D (5 bases). Per the germline V gene, CDR1 is SGHNT and CDR2 is YENEEA. The CDR3 loop spans 14 amino acids. V shed 1 base and J shed 9 bases, with 13 bases lying between them. In DNA, the CDR3 is TGTGCCAGCAGCTTAGGGCAGGGTATGGGTGAGCAGTTCTTC. Protein product: CASSLGQGMGEQFF.

The chain employs TRBV10-3 and TRBJ2-2; TRBD2 might be the D (5 bases). Germline V gene sequence: CDR1 ENHRY, CDR2 SYGVKD. V was shortened by 2 bases and J by 6 bases, with 7 bases between the two germline ends. The CDR3 runs 13 residues. The DNA for the CDR3 is TGTGCCATCAGTGAGGCTAGCCCCGGGGAGCTGTTTTTT. Translation gives CAISEASPGELFF.

In its sample, this clone was seen once. V gene TRBV7-9 combines with J gene TRBJ2-5; D might be TRBD1 (5 bases). Between the trimmed V and J ends, which lost 2 bases and 4 bases, there was a span of 8 bases. The germline gives CDR1 SEHNR, CDR2 FQNEAQ (reference sequence). This CDR3 comprises 13 residues. The CDR3 sequence is CASSLYRPETQYF. The CDR3 DNA is TGTGCCAGCAGCTTATACAGGCCAGAGACCCAGTACTTC.

V usage is TRBV4-3 and J usage is TRBJ1-4; no clear D gene. Trimming removed 2 bases at V and 12 bases at J, with 13 bases between. CDR1 and CDR2 from the germline V gene are LGHNA and YSLEER. The CDR3 runs 13 residues. The CDR3 sequence: CASSQRVRLELFF. CDR3 nucleotides: TGCGCCAGCAGCCAACGCGTGAGACTTGAACTGTTTTTT.

The chain employs TRBV3-1 (or the pseudogene TRBV3-2) and TRBJ1-2; D perhaps matches TRBD1 (6 bases). The germline gives CDR1 LGHDT, CDR2 YNNKEL (reference sequence). This CDR3 spans 17 amino acids. Trimming cost V 4 bases and J 1 base, with 19 bases left between them. The DNA of the CDR3 is TGTGCCAGCAGCCCTCCCTACGTGGGGGCAGATAACTATGGCTACACCTTC. Protein product: CASSPPYVGADNYGYTF.

This chain connects TRBV19 to TRBJ1-6; 9 positions match TRBD1. After removal of 6 bases from V and 9 bases from J, the junction contained 9 bases not matched to a gene. Germline V gene data show CDR1 as LNHDA and CDR2 as SQIVND (reference sequence). This CDR3 is built from 15 residues. The chain's CDR3 is CASSLGQGSVSPLHF. For the CDR3, the DNA is TGTGCCAGTAGCCTAGGACAGGGGTCAGTTTCACCCCTCCACTTT.

The V call is TRBV6-2 or TRBV6-3, the J call TRBJ2-1, with D possibly matching TRBD2 (5 bases). Germline CDR1 and CDR2: MNHEY and SVGEGT. The CDR3 loop spans 12 amino acids. Trimming cost V 0 bases and J 12 bases, with 9 bases left between them. The CDR3 loop is CASSYSRLAQFF. DNA for the CDR3: TGTGCCAGCAGTTACTCGAGGCTAGCGCAGTTCTTC.

The chain is built from TRBV5-1 and TRBJ2-3; a possible D gene is TRBD2 (7 bases). From germline, CDR1 is SGHRS and CDR2 YFSETQ. This CDR3 has 16 amino acids. Trimming pared 5 bases from V and 2 bases from J, leaving 18 bases between. The CDR3 region is CASSYGGAGDTDTQYF. CDR3 in DNA: TGCGCCAGCAGTTATGGGGGGGCCGGGGACACAGATACGCAGTATTTT.

J is TRBJ2-3 and V is TRBV27; 10 bases match TRBD2. Losses at the gene ends were 5 bases for V and 4 bases for J; bases not matched to a gene: 12. The germline V gene encodes CDR1 MNHEY and CDR2 SMNVEV (reference sequence). The CDR3 consists of 17 residues. The CDR3 is CASSRSPGLANSDTQYF. CDR3 DNA: TGTGCCAGCAGTCGTAGTCCGGGACTAGCGAACTCAGATACGCAGTATTTT.

This chain uses TRBV9 with TRBJ2-1; D remains ambiguous. The germline V and J ends were trimmed by 8 bases and 9 bases, with 15 bases remaining between them. Germline V gene data show CDR1 as SGDLS and CDR2 as YYNGEE. The length of the CDR3 is 12 residues. CDR3 region: CASAGGYGEQFF. Written as DNA, the CDR3 is TGTGCCAGTGCAGGTGGGTACGGTGAGCAGTTCTTC.

The chain carries TRBV5-1 and TRBJ2-5; TRBD1 matches at 9 bases. V shed 7 bases, J shed 3 bases, and the junction held 7 bases outside the gene matches. This CDR3 is built from 14 residues. Germline V lookup: CDR1 SGHRS, CDR2 YFSETQ. Written as DNA, the CDR3 is TGCGCCAGCCGGACCGGGACAGGGAAAGAGACCCAGTACTTC. Its protein is CASRTGTGKETQYF.

The V gene is TRBV27, the J gene TRBJ2-2; D is possibly TRBD1 (5 bases). Germline lookup yields CDR1 MNHEY and CDR2 SMNVEV (reference sequence). The CDR3 totals 19 residues. V lost 4 bases to trimming and J lost 4 bases, with 25 bases between them. The CDR3 protein is CASSSLGRKTGFITGELFF. In nucleotides, the CDR3 is TGTGCCAGCAGTTCATTGGGCAGAAAAACAGGTTTTATCACCGGGGAGCTGTTTTTT.

CDR3 residues: CSVLDNSYNEQFF. In nucleotides, the CDR3 is TGCAGCGTTCTGGACAACTCCTACAATGAGCAGTTCTTC. V and J are TRBV29-1 and TRBJ2-1, with D perhaps matching TRBD1 (5 bases). The CDR3 is 13 amino acids. Trimming pared 5 bases from V and 0 bases from J, leaving 8 bases between. CDR1 and CDR2 (germline): SQVTM, ANQGSEA.